Below, 16 T cell receptor beta chains from the same sample are listed, as sequenced in a study of shared clonotypes between healthy human individuals. Generated by immunoSEQ multiplex PCR, the TCRdb table keeps only in-frame clones and is missing some. The table lists fewer than 2.5 million clones, roughly 93% of them singletons. The sequencing input was naive CD4+ T cells from PBMCs. The subset is: CD45RA+ positively selected. The receptors stem from a man younger than 35 in good health. Some clones in this sample may be carry-over from other donors' samples.

This clone was seen a few times. The chain links TRBV2 to TRBJ1-3; the D is unclear. The CDR3 contains 11 residues. The germline V and J ends were trimmed by 5 bases and 6 bases, with 5 bases remaining between them. CDR1 and CDR2 from the germline V gene are SNHLY and FYNNEI. For the CDR3, the DNA is TGTGCCAGCAGTCCGTCAAACACCATATATTTT. It is translated as CASSPSNTIYF.

V usage is TRBV2 and J usage is TRBJ2-3, with no clear D. The CDR3 loop spans 13 amino acids. V was clipped by 1 base and J by 6 bases, with 8 bases between them. Germline loops: CDR1 SNHLY, CDR2 FYNNEI. In nucleotides, the CDR3 is TGTGCCAGCAGTGAAGGCAGTAGGGATACGCAGTATTTT. Translating gives CASSEGSRDTQYF. Full variable domain (missing parts from reference TRBV2 and TRBJ2-3): EPEVTQTPSHQVTQMGQEVILRCVPISNHLYFYWYRQILGQKVEFLVSFYNNEISEKSEIFDDQFSVERPDGSNFTLKIRSTKLEDSAMYFCASSEGSRDTQYFGPGTRLTVL.

The gene calls are TRBV25-1 and TRBJ1-2; D not certain. The CDR3 has 14 amino acids. CDR1 MGHDK and CDR2 SYGVNS come from the germline V gene. V was shortened by 6 bases and J by 8 bases, with 19 bases between the two germline ends. The CDR3 region has the DNA TGTGCCAGCAGAGGAGGGCGAGGAGAGGAAGGCTACACCTTC. Translated, it gives CASRGGRGEEGYTF.

This chain's CDR3 is CASSKTPRDNQPQHF. DNA for the CDR3: TGTGCCAGTAGTAAGACCCCTCGGGACAATCAGCCCCAGCATTTT. The rearrangement joins TRBV19 to TRBJ1-5, with no clear D. The V gene's germline CDR1 is LNHDA and CDR2 SQIVND (reference sequence). Trimming removed 4 bases at V and 3 bases at J, with 13 bases between. This CDR3 spans 15 amino acids.

This chain uses TRBV9 with TRBJ2-3; 10 positions agree with TRBD2. The trim removed 4 bases at V and 5 bases at J, leaving 4 bases unmatched. CDR1 SGDLS and CDR2 YYNGEE come from the germline V gene. The CDR3 extends over 14 amino acids. Here the CDR3 DNA reads TGTGCCAGCAGCACTAGCGGGACGAAAGATACGCAGTATTTT. It yields the protein CASSTSGTKDTQYF.

CDR3 protein: CASSLGQGHSGNTIYF. The CDR3 DNA is TGCGCCAGCAGCTTGGGACAGGGCCACTCTGGAAACACCATATATTTT. The chain combines TRBV5-1 with TRBJ1-3, with 7 bases that match TRBD1. The CDR3 contains 16 residues. Per germline, CDR1 SGHRS and CDR2 YFSETQ. Germline trimming cut 0 bases from V and 0 bases from J; bases unmatched to any gene: 3.

The chain has TRBV7-8 and TRBJ2-3, with D maybe TRBD1 (5 bases). V lost 5 bases and J 0 bases, leaving 15 bases between the germline ends. This CDR3 contains 16 residues. In germline, CDR1 is SGHVS, CDR2 FQNEAQ. CDR3 in DNA: TGTGCCAGCAGCCCAGGGATGGCAGGGAGCACAGATACGCAGTATTTT. Residues: CASSPGMAGSTDTQYF.

Concerning this clone: The same CDR3 can be traced to other DNA sequences in this sample. This chain connects TRBV5-1 to TRBJ2-3; 11 bases fit TRBD2. The CDR3 length is 15 residues. The germline gives CDR1 SGHRS, CDR2 YFSETQ. V shed 0 bases, J shed 3 bases, and the junction held 0 bases outside the gene matches. The CDR3 DNA is TGCGCCAGCAGCTTGGGACTAGCGGGGACAGATACGCAGTATTTT. Translated: CASSLGLAGTDTQYF.

This chain links TRBV5-1 with TRBJ2-2; 8 bases align to TRBD2. Trimming at V came to 0 bases and at J to 2 bases, leaving 6 bases not matched to a gene. The CDR3 contains 17 residues. Germline lookup yields CDR1 SGHRS and CDR2 YFSETQ. The CDR3, as DNA: TGCGCCAGCAGCTTGGCCTTTAGCGGGGCAAACACCGGGGAGCTGTTTTTT. As protein: CASSLAFSGANTGELFF.

V is TRBV9 and J is TRBJ1-1; no clear D gene. The ends were cut back, 3 bases at V and 11 bases at J, with 11 bases in the middle. The germline gives CDR1 SGDLS, CDR2 YYNGEE. The CDR3 covers 11 residues. The CDR3 sequence is CASSGFSGAFF. CDR3 DNA sequence: TGTGCCAGCAGCGGATTTAGTGGGGCTTTCTTT.

This rearrangement joins TRBV5-1 to TRBJ1-4; D gene ambiguous. Germline CDR1 SGHRS, CDR2 YFSETQ. V lost 0 bases and J 3 bases, leaving 12 bases between the germline ends. This CDR3 is built from 16 residues. For the CDR3, the DNA is TGCGCCAGCAGCTTGGATCCGGGTTCGGCTAATGAAAAACTGTTTTTT. Protein product: CASSLDPGSANEKLFF.

The J gene is TRBJ1-5, the V gene TRBV5-6; D unresolved. There are 14 residues in the CDR3. V lost 0 bases and J lost 7, with 11 bases in between. Germline V gene lookup returns CDR1 SGHDT and CDR2 YYEEEE. The CDR3: CASSLGPLVQPQHF. CDR3 bases: TGTGCCAGCAGCTTGGGGCCTTTGGTGCAGCCCCAGCATTTT.

V is TRBV27 and J is TRBJ2-1, with D uncertain. CDR1 is MNHEY, CDR2 SMNVEV, per germline (reference sequence). The CDR3 consists of 14 residues. V lost 7 bases to trimming and J lost 3 bases, with 13 bases between them. The CDR3 here is CASTSRRFYNEQFF. CDR3 DNA sequence: TGTGCCAGCACTTCCCGTCGGTTCTACAATGAGCAGTTCTTC.

This rearrangement joins TRBV29-1 to TRBJ1-1; D perhaps matches TRBD1 (5 bases). V lost 5 bases to trimming and J lost 7 bases, with 14 bases between them. The CDR3 has 12 amino acids. The germline V gene has CDR1 SQVTM and CDR2 ANQGSEA. The CDR3 here is CSVKTAMDEAFF. In DNA, the CDR3 is TGCAGCGTTAAGACAGCTATGGATGAAGCTTTCTTT.

This clone is a singleton in its sample. The chain carries TRBV2 and TRBJ1-5; D is undetermined. The V end was cut by 1 base, the J end by 5 bases, with 12 bases between. This CDR3 contains 15 residues. CDR1 and CDR2 (germline): SNHLY, FYNNEI. In DNA, the CDR3 is TGTGCCAGCAGTGAAGGATCACAGATACATCAGCCCCAGCATTTT. Translating gives CASSEGSQIHQPQHF.

The chain uses TRBV7-2 and TRBJ2-1; 10 bases match TRBD2. This CDR3 has 16 amino acids. V lost 5 bases and J lost 2; bases outside the gene matches: 6. Germline V gene lookup returns CDR1 SGHTA and CDR2 FQGNSA. CDR3 residues: CASSPGLAVTYNEQFF. For the CDR3, the DNA is TGTGCCAGCAGCCCCGGACTAGCGGTAACCTACAATGAGCAGTTCTTC.